This entry features one T cell receptor (beta chain) sequence. Its specificity is unknown. Once extracted for a subset, genomic DNA was divided evenly among several immunoSEQ plates. Authors' methods: ImmunoSEQ junction-only sequences lacked quality scores, so their filtering differed. The method was immunoSEQ multiplex PCR; TCRdb's version includes in-frame clones alone and lacks a portion of them. V and J calls and clone size are those listed in that table; D and trimming were worked out from the DNA. The sample has about 2 million clones, around 96% seen once; the top ten hold 1% to 1.5%. Positive CCR7 selection of CD45RO-negative cells yielded the naive CD8 cells, and terminally differentiated effector memory CD45RA+ cells were excluded. The data were taken from a study of shared clonotypes between healthy human individuals. The study, taken as a whole, reports: Compared with clonotypes that all four donors shared, non-shared clonotypes had lower generation probabilities.

Material for sequencing was naive CD8+ T cells sorted from blood. This clonotype was sampled from a young man in good health.

The chain's CDR3 is CASSQEEQWDEQYF. CDR3 DNA sequence: TGCGCCAGCAGCCAAGAGGAACAGTGGGACGAGCAGTACTTC. The chain employs TRBV4-1 and TRBJ2-7; D is uncertain. This CDR3 contains 14 residues. The V gene's germline CDR1 is MGHRA and CDR2 YSYEKL. The V and J ends lost 0 bases and 5 bases respectively, with 11 bases between them.